This T cell receptor (beta chain) was captured in a study of radiotherapy plus CTLA-4 blockade in lung cancer. About the research overall: Among all patients, approximately 17% showed objective responses, while 30% to 35% had disease control.

Trimming stripped 0 bases from V and 1 base from J, with 7 bases between. This CDR3 contains 14 residues. In germline, CDR1 is SGHRS, CDR2 YFSETQ. Notes on the study in general: Reportedly, early blood T cell clone dynamics best predicted response, with interferon-beta. In blood, after radiotherapy plus ipilimumab, tumor-derived TCR clones expanded.

The data were produced by immunoSEQ multiplex PCR, yet TCRdb's version contains in-frame clones alone and is incomplete. The table includes 70,000 to 90,000 clones, about 84% detected once. In its sample, this clone was seen a few times. Its antigen remains unknown. Participants had chemo-refractory metastatic non-small-cell lung cancer and were treated with focal radiation plus ipilimumab CTLA-4 blockade. Here the sequenced sample was peripheral blood, taken from a patient treated with radiotherapy plus ipilimumab. The TCR sequence derives from a human donor with non-small cell lung cancer who had stable disease on radiotherapy plus ipilimumab. The chain couples TRBV5-1 to TRBJ1-2; D ambiguous. The CDR3 DNA reads TGCGCCAGCAGCTTGGTCGGAGATAACTATGGCTACACCTTC. Its translation: CASSLVGDNYGYTF.